These 29 T cell receptor beta chains came from one sample sequenced in a study of blood T cell repertoires in COVID-19. Assay used: immunoSEQ multiplex PCR; TCRdb lists only in-frame clones, some missing. The repertoire has over 150,000 clones, around 90% of them found once; the top ten carry about 2.3%. The sequenced sample was PBMCs or T cells enriched from blood (not recorded which). These receptors came from a woman aged 25 to 45 who had recovered from COVID-19.

This sequence joins TRBV7-2 and TRBJ2-7; tentatively, D is TRBD2 (6 bases). Germline V gene lookup returns CDR1 SGHTA and CDR2 FQGNSA. This CDR3 spans 16 amino acids. V lost 6 bases and J 0 bases, leaving 18 bases between the germline ends. CDR3 DNA sequence: TGTGCCAGCAGACGGGACTCCGCGGGCGACTCCTACGAGCAGTACTTC. It specifies CASRRDSAGDSYEQYF.

This clone was seen only a few times. V usage is TRBV9 and J usage is TRBJ2-5; maybe TRBD1 (6 bases). V was clipped by 1 base and J by 3 bases, with 13 bases between them. This CDR3 is 15 amino acids long. CDR1 SGDLS and CDR2 YYNGEE come from the germline V gene. The CDR3 nucleotides read TGTGCCAGCAGCGTACAAGGACAGCTGGAAGAGACCCAGTACTTC. Its protein product is CASSVQGQLEETQYF.

CDR3 sequence: CASKPGQGIEKLFF. The CDR3 nucleotides read TGTGCCAGCAAGCCGGGACAGGGTATTGAAAAACTGTTTTTT. The rearrangement joins TRBV2 to TRBJ1-4; 9 bases fit TRBD1. The J segment lost 7 bases and the V segment lost 7 bases, leaving 7 bases of the junction unmatched. CDR1 is SNHLY, CDR2 FYNNEI, per germline. This CDR3 is built from 14 residues.

The CDR3 DNA reads as TGTGCCAGCAGCGCCCGACCCGGGACTTTAAACACCGGGGAGCTGTTTTTT. It yields the protein CASSARPGTLNTGELFF. This chain links TRBV9 with TRBJ2-2, with D perhaps matching TRBD2 (6 bases). The CDR3 contains 17 residues. V was clipped by 3 bases and J by 2 bases, with 17 bases between them. CDR1 is SGDLS, CDR2 YYNGEE, per germline.

This chain links TRBV7-3 with TRBJ1-1, with D unresolved. V lost 2 bases and J lost 4, with 11 bases in between. The germline CDR1 and CDR2 sequences are SGHTA and FQGTGA. The CDR3 covers 14 residues. In DNA form, the CDR3 reads TGTGCCAGCAGCTTACGGGGATCGGGCACTGAAGCTTTCTTT. Translating gives CASSLRGSGTEAFF.

V is TRBV6-2 or TRBV6-3 and J is TRBJ2-7, with 11 bases fitting TRBD1. V shed 2 bases and J 0 bases; nucleotides not matched to a gene: 0. The CDR3 runs to 15 residues. Germline V lookup: CDR1 MNHEY, CDR2 SVGEGT. The CDR3 DNA is TGTGCCAGCAGTTACGGGACAGGGGGCTCCTACGAGCAGTACTTC. Residues: CASSYGTGGSYEQYF.

V usage is TRBV18 and J usage is TRBJ1-2, with 9 bases fitting TRBD1. From germline, CDR1 is KGHSH and CDR2 LQKENI. The CDR3 consists of 16 residues. V lost 2 bases to trimming and J lost 6 bases; unmatched junction nucleotides: 10. CDR3 residues: CASSPTGGVWSDGYTF. CDR3 coding DNA: TGTGCCAGCTCACCAACAGGGGGCGTATGGTCGGATGGCTACACCTTC.

J is TRBJ1-1 and V is TRBV5-6; tentative D call: TRBD1 (6 bases). This CDR3 is built from 16 residues. The germline gives CDR1 SGHDT, CDR2 YYEEEE. Trimming left V 0 bases short and J 0 bases short, with 12 bases between. The CDR3 loop is CASSLAKGELNTEAFF. The CDR3 DNA sequence: TGTGCCAGCAGCTTGGCCAAGGGGGAACTGAACACTGAAGCTTTCTTT. The variable domain in full, completed from reference TRBV5-6 and TRBJ1-1, reads DAGVTQSPTHLIKTRGQQVTLRCSPKSGHDTVSWYQQALGQGPQFIFQYYEEEERQRGNFPDRFSGHQFPNYSSELNVNALLLGDSALYLCASSLAKGELNTEAFFGQGTRLTVV.

The chain carries TRBV11-2 and TRBJ1-3; maybe TRBD1 (5 bases). Germline V CDR1 and CDR2: SGHAT, FQNNGV. The CDR3 has 16 residues. The germline V and J ends were trimmed by 1 base and 2 bases, with 12 bases remaining between them. The CDR3 is CASSLGTRVAGNTIYF. In DNA, the CDR3 is TGTGCCAGCAGCTTAGGGACCAGGGTCGCTGGAAACACCATATATTTT.

The chain employs TRBV2 and TRBJ1-1; no firm D call. Germline loops: CDR1 SNHLY, CDR2 FYNNEI. V was pared by 7 bases and J by 3 bases, with 12 bases between. This CDR3 has 13 amino acids. This chain's CDR3 is CASTLRVDTEAFF. The CDR3 DNA reads TGTGCCAGCACCCTACGAGTTGACACTGAAGCTTTCTTT. The variable domain in full, completed from reference TRBV2 and TRBJ1-1, reads EPEVTQTPSHQVTQMGQEVILRCVPISNHLYFYWYRQILGQKVEFLVSFYNNEISEKSEIFDDQFSVERPDGSNFTLKIRSTKLEDSAMYFCASTLRVDTEAFFGQGTRLTVV.

V gene TRBV5-1 combines with J gene TRBJ1-2; TRBD1 agrees at 9 bases. CDR3 length equals 14 residues. From germline, CDR1 is SGHRS and CDR2 YFSETQ. V dropped 3 bases and J dropped 6; count of bases not matched to a gene: 6. CDR3 loop: CASSSLQGADGYTF. CDR3 coding DNA: TGCGCCAGCAGCTCCTTACAGGGGGCTGATGGCTACACCTTC. Based on the CDR3 plus reference TRBV5-1 and TRBJ1-2, the full variable domain is KAGVTQTPRYLIKTRGQQVTLSCSPISGHRSVSWYQQTPGQGLQFLFEYFSETQRNKGNFPGRFSGRQFSNSRSEMNVSTLELGDSALYLCASSSLQGADGYTFGSGTRLTVV.

The genes are TRBV7-9 and TRBJ2-5; D remains unclear. Trimming pared 4 bases from V and 2 bases from J, leaving 11 bases between. CDR3 length equals 14 residues. CDR1 is SEHNR and CDR2 is FQNEAQ in the germline V gene (reference sequence). Written as DNA, the CDR3 is TGTGCCAGCAGCTCCTTGGGCCGACAAGAGACCCAGTACTTC. Protein product: CASSSLGRQETQYF. The entire variable domain, with the rest obtained from reference TRBV7-9 and TRBJ2-5, is as follows: DTGVSQNPRHKITKRGQNVTFRCDPISEHNRLYWYRQTLGQGPEFLTYFQNEAQLEKSRLLSDRFSAERPKGSFSTLEIQRTEQGDSAMYLCASSSLGRQETQYFGPGTRLLVL.

This clone was recorded a few times. The chain links TRBV7-3 to TRBJ1-2, with TRBD1 as a possible D gene (5 bases). Germline V CDR1 and CDR2: SGHTA, FQGTGA. The germline V and J ends were trimmed by 5 bases and 7 bases, with 20 bases remaining between them. CDR3 length: 15 amino acids. CDR3 in DNA: TGTGCCAGCAGCCCCGAGGGGTCGGGGGTTCGTGGCTACACCTTC. It yields the protein CASSPEGSGVRGYTF.

The V call is TRBV14, the J call TRBJ1-1, with D perhaps matching TRBD1 (6 bases). CDR3 length: 12 amino acids. CDR1 is SGHDN, CDR2 FVKESK, per germline. V was clipped by 0 bases and J by 10 bases, with 9 bases between them. CDR3 nucleotide sequence: TGTGCCAGCAGCCAAGACCAGGGGCGAGCTTTCTTT. Its translation is CASSQDQGRAFF.

The CDR3 DNA reads TGTGCCAGCAGTTTTGAACAGGGATCTACTGGAAACACCATATATTTT. Its protein is CASSFEQGSTGNTIYF. This chain joins TRBV6-5 and TRBJ1-3; possibly TRBD1 for D (6 bases). CDR1 is MNHEY, CDR2 SVGAGI, per germline. CDR3 length: 16 residues. V was pared by 4 bases and J by 2 bases, with 15 bases between.

This clone was detected once. This chain joins TRBV5-8 and TRBJ2-5; 9 bases align to TRBD1. V lost 4 bases and J lost 0; bases outside the gene matches: 4. The germline V gene has CDR1 SGHTS and CDR2 YDEGEE. The CDR3 is 15 residues long. The CDR3 nucleotides read TGTGCCAGCAGCCCCGGGACAGGGTACCAAGAGACCCAGTACTTC. Translated, it gives CASSPGTGYQETQYF. Full variable domain (rest looked up from reference TRBV5-8 and TRBJ2-5): EAGVTQSPTHLIKTRGQQATLRCSPISGHTSVYWYQQALGLGLQFLLWYDEGEERNRGNFPPRFSGRQFPNYSSELNVNALELEDSALYLCASSPGTGYQETQYFGPGTRLLVL.

There are a few counts of this clone. V usage is TRBV4-2 and J usage is TRBJ2-1, with 9 nucleotides matching TRBD2. Germline CDR1 and CDR2: LGHNA and YNFKEQ. Trimming removed 0 bases from V and 8 bases from J; junction bases left unmatched: 8. The CDR3 totals 16 residues. The CDR3 DNA sequence: TGTGCCAGCAGCCAAGATCCCCAGCGGGGGGTTGATGAGCAGTTCTTC. Its protein product is CASSQDPQRGVDEQFF.

This clone was seen just once. The gene calls are TRBV30 and TRBJ1-1, with TRBD1 identical over 7 bases. J lost 0 bases, V lost 0 bases, and 7 bases had no gene match. This CDR3 has 16 amino acids. CDR1 GTSNPN and CDR2 SVGIG come from the germline V gene (reference sequence). In DNA, the CDR3 is TGTGCCTGGAGTGTGAGTCGTACAGGGGTGAACACTGAAGCTTTCTTT. Translating it yields CAWSVSRTGVNTEAFF.

This clone was seen a handful of times. The chain is built from TRBV27 and TRBJ2-7; tentative D call: TRBD1 (6 bases). The germline V gene has CDR1 MNHEY and CDR2 SMNVEV (reference sequence). Between the trimmed V and J ends, which lost 8 bases and 2 bases, there was a span of 16 bases. This CDR3 has 14 amino acids. In DNA form, the CDR3 reads TGTGCCAGCCCCTGGGCGACAGGTCCCTACGAGCAGTACTTC. Protein product: CASPWATGPYEQYF.

The chain recombines TRBV30 with TRBJ2-7, with D possibly matching TRBD2 (5 bases). CDR1 and CDR2 from the germline V gene are GTSNPN and SVGIG (reference sequence). The CDR3 loop spans 13 amino acids. V lost 1 base, J lost 5 bases, and 12 bases lay in between. CDR3 loop: CAWSGGWGNEQYF. For the CDR3, the DNA is TGTGCCTGGAGTGGAGGGTGGGGAAACGAGCAGTACTTC. Filled out from reference TRBV30 and TRBJ2-7, the complete variable domain reads SQTIHQWPATLVQPVGSPLSLECTVEGTSNPNLYWYRQAAGRGLQLLFYSVGIGQISSEVPQNLSASRPQDRQFILSSKKLLLSDSGFYLCAWSGGWGNEQYFGPGTRLTVT.

The CDR3: CASSLRKGMRETQYF. The CDR3 DNA sequence: TGTGCCAGCAGTTTACGTAAGGGGATGCGGGAGACCCAGTACTTC. The chain recombines TRBV6-5 with TRBJ2-5; D may be TRBD1 (5 bases). Germline loops: CDR1 MNHEY, CDR2 SVGAGI. V dropped 4 bases and J dropped 5 bases, with 17 bases sitting between them. This CDR3 is built from 15 residues.

The V and J genes are TRBV29-1 and TRBJ1-2; D is undetermined. Germline loops: CDR1 SQVTM, CDR2 ANQGSEA. V lost 3 bases, J lost 4 bases, and 15 bases lay in between. The length of the CDR3 is 14 residues. CDR3 in amino acids: CSVEGSTAGYGYTF. CDR3 DNA sequence: TGCAGCGTTGAGGGCAGCACGGCGGGCTATGGCTACACCTTC.

The V and J genes are TRBV11-2 and TRBJ2-5; 12 bases align to TRBD2. The CDR3 is 16 residues long. V trimming: 4 bases; J trimming: 5 bases; junction bases outside the gene matches: 8. Germline CDR1 and CDR2: SGHAT and FQNNGV. DNA for the CDR3: TGTGCCAGCAGCTCCCCGACTAGCGGGGGAACTGAGACCCAGTACTTC. As protein: CASSSPTSGGTETQYF.

J is TRBJ1-5 and V is TRBV11-3; 9 nucleotides agree with TRBD1. Trimming at V came to 4 bases and at J to 4 bases, leaving 5 bases not matched to a gene. The CDR3 is made up of 15 amino acids. CDR1 and CDR2 (germline): SGHNT, YENEEA. This CDR3 is CASSSGQGGNQPQHF. CDR3 bases: TGTGCCAGCAGCTCGGGACAGGGAGGGAATCAGCCCCAGCATTTT. The full variable domain, completed using reference TRBV11-3 and TRBJ1-5, is EAGVVQSPRYKIIEKKQPVAFWCNPISGHNTLYWYLQNLGQGPELLIRYENEEAVDDSQLPKDRFSAERLKGVDSTLKIQPAELGDSAVYLCASSSGQGGNQPQHFGDGTRLSIL.

This chain uses TRBV2 with TRBJ2-3; tentative D call: TRBD2 (7 bases). V was pared by 3 bases and J by 0 bases, with 13 bases between. The germline gives CDR1 SNHLY, CDR2 FYNNEI. The CDR3 runs 16 residues. The CDR3 reads CASSDLAGASTDTQYF. CDR3 sequence (DNA): TGTGCCAGCAGTGACCTTGCGGGGGCTAGCACAGATACGCAGTATTTT. Variable domain in full (rest from reference TRBV2 and TRBJ2-3): EPEVTQTPSHQVTQMGQEVILRCVPISNHLYFYWYRQILGQKVEFLVSFYNNEISEKSEIFDDQFSVERPDGSNFTLKIRSTKLEDSAMYFCASSDLAGASTDTQYFGPGTRLTVL.

The CDR3 is CASSLVPAGVGDTEAFF. In DNA form, the CDR3 reads TGTGCCAGCAGCTTAGTACCCGCAGGGGTTGGGGACACTGAAGCTTTCTTT. V usage is TRBV11-2 and J usage is TRBJ1-1; weak D call: TRBD1 (6 bases). This CDR3 has 17 amino acids. CDR1 is SGHAT and CDR2 is FQNNGV in the germline V gene. V was trimmed by 1 base and J by 3 bases, leaving 18 bases between them.

The V call is TRBV11-3, the J call TRBJ2-2; possibly TRBD2 for D (6 bases). V lost 5 bases, J lost 7 bases, and 17 bases lay in between. This CDR3 spans 15 amino acids. Germline V CDR1 and CDR2: SGHNT, YENEEA. This CDR3 reads CASSPGVGEDGELFF. CDR3 sequence (DNA): TGTGCCAGCAGCCCCGGGGTAGGGGAGGACGGGGAGCTGTTTTTT.

The chain links TRBV30 to TRBJ2-3; D ambiguous. The germline V gene encodes CDR1 GTSNPN and CDR2 SVGIG (reference sequence). The germline V and J ends were trimmed by 2 bases and 4 bases, with 10 bases remaining between them. The CDR3 consists of 13 residues. The CDR3 loop reads CAWSIFRSDTQYF. In nucleotides, the CDR3 is TGTGCCTGGAGTATCTTCAGGTCAGATACGCAGTATTTT.

The chain carries TRBV19 and TRBJ1-2; TRBD1 agrees at 8 bases. This CDR3 spans 17 amino acids. J gave up 0 bases and V 4 bases, and 10 bases lay outside the gene matches. The V gene's germline CDR1 is LNHDA and CDR2 SQIVND (reference sequence). The CDR3 region is CASSRGTGSITNYGYTF. The CDR3 nucleotides are TGTGCCAGTAGTAGAGGGACAGGCTCAATTACTAACTATGGCTACACCTTC.